The TCR beta chain described here comes from a study of T cell repertoires in cytomegalovirus infection. Study at large: Peptides in the study included HLA-C-restricted and HLA-B-restricted CMV epitopes. Public TCR beta signatures were indicative of both CMV infection and a matching HLA type.

Each CDR3 protein is one row after TCRdb ran MiXCR on the reads. The sample records approximately 300,000 distinct CDR3 sequences, about 29% being singletons. Per the germline V gene, CDR1 is KGHSH and CDR2 is LQKENI. V was clipped by 0 bases and J by 4 bases; unmatched bases: 0. The CDR3 covers 14 residues. Findings and caveats of the study: In two of eight donors, the top clonotype was HLA-C-restricted CMV-specific.

This clonotype has only one observation. Its specificity is not known. This sequence was found in a human donor in good health (CMV status not recorded). Some clones in this sample may be carry-over from other donors' samples. Sample: cultured PBMCs, taken from culture after CMV antigen stimulation. This chain connects TRBV18 to TRBJ2-7, with 10 bases fitting TRBD2. The CDR3 coding sequence is TGTGCCAGCTCACCACCTAGCGGGAGGTACGAGCAGTACTTC. Protein product: CASSPPSGRYEQYF. Drawing the rest from reference TRBV18 and TRBJ2-7, the complete variable domain is NAGVMQNPRHLVRRRGQEARLRCSPMKGHSHVYWYRQLPEEGLKFMVYLQKENIIDESGMPKERFSAEFPKEGPSILRIQQVVRGDSAAYFCASSPPSGRYEQYFGPGTRLTVT.